This T cell receptor beta chain was observed in a study of blood T cell repertoires in COVID-19. Looking at the study overall: Both acute and convalescent COVID-19 samples were obtained from the United States, Italy and Spain. T cells, B-cell-depleted T cells, or PBMCs provided the cDNA or gDNA that served as material.

In its sample, this clone was seen a few times. Original processing methods: Estimated nucleated cell counts came from reference gene primer amplification. The data were produced by immunoSEQ multiplex PCR, yet TCRdb's version contains in-frame clones alone and is incomplete. V and J calls and clone size are given by that table; D and trimming were obtained from the DNA. The table has around 100,000 clones, about 91% seen once. Per germline, CDR1 SNHLY and CDR2 FYNNEI. V gave up 4 bases and J gave up 5 bases; unmatched junction bases: 6. The CDR3 spans 15 residues. This clonotype was sampled from a human donor in a cohort sampled during active COVID-19. The gene calls are TRBV2 and TRBJ1-5, with TRBD1 identical over 9 bases. The sample was peripheral blood. The chain's CDR3 is CASSVGQGPDQPQHF. The CDR3 DNA is TGTGCCAGCAGTGTGGGACAGGGCCCGGATCAGCCCCAGCATTTT.